The entry that follows covers one T cell receptor (beta chain) sequence. Its cognate antigen is unknown. The protocol was immunoSEQ multiplex PCR, while the TCRdb copy is restricted to in-frame clones and leaves out a portion. The repertoire holds approximately 140,000 clones, with more than 85% as singletons. The record originates from a study of T cell responses to AZD1222 COVID-19 vaccine. Overall study results and limits: Donors, mostly white British, included more females; clonal diversity was possibly underestimated. Following two doses of AZD1222, Spike-specific TCR breadth and depth rose. Of the AZD1222 recipients, only six or seven were seropositive at baseline.

CDR1 LNHDA and CDR2 SQIVND come from the germline V gene (reference sequence). V was trimmed by 4 bases and J by 7 bases, leaving 20 bases between them. The CDR3 runs 17 residues. The V gene is TRBV19, the J gene TRBJ1-6; D possibly corresponds to TRBD1 (5 bases). This clonotype originated in an adult in good health. The source material was peripheral blood, sampled on day 0 of AZD1222 vaccination. CDR3 nucleotide sequence: TGTGCCAGTAGTACCCGGGACGGATCCAGACCGAATTCACCCCTCCACTTT. It translates to CASSTRDGSRPNSPLHF.